Each of the 4 T cell receptor beta chains below was sequenced from the same sample in a study of cytomegalovirus exposure and HLA in healthy donors. Amplification used 60 Vbeta primers and 13 Jbeta primers. Repertoires were generated with immunoSEQ multiplex PCR, while TCRdb's copy carries only in-frame clones and drops some. The sample has about 170,000 clones, over 65% seen once. Sequencing was performed on PBMCs. Receptors were obtained from a man in his forties in good health and CMV-seropositive.

The gene calls are TRBV7-2 and TRBJ1-4; D unresolved. This CDR3 region has 15 residues. V was shortened by 0 bases and J by 0 bases, with 5 bases between the two germline ends. From germline, CDR1 is SGHTA and CDR2 FQGNSA. The CDR3 protein is CASSLAGATNEKLFF. The CDR3 DNA reads as TGTGCCAGCAGCTTAGCCGGAGCAACTAATGAAAAACTGTTTTTT.

The CDR3 spells CASSSQVGPHEQYF. In nucleotides, the CDR3 is TGTGCCAGTAGTTCGCAAGTGGGGCCGCACGAGCAGTACTTC. The rearrangement uses TRBV19 and TRBJ2-5; TRBD1 is a possible D gene (5 bases). The end of the DNA fits TRBJ2-7 better, so the J call may be wrong. Germline loops: CDR1 LNHDA, CDR2 SQIVND (reference sequence). This CDR3 has 14 amino acids.

The genes are TRBV19 and TRBJ1-4; TRBD1 agrees at 10 bases. CDR3 length: 14 amino acids. The J segment lost 8 bases and the V segment lost 8 bases, leaving 8 bases of the junction unmatched. CDR1 and CDR2 (germline): LNHDA, SQIVND (reference sequence). DNA of the CDR3: TGTGCCAGTCAAAGGGACAGGGGTAGGGAAAAACTGTTTTTT. Its protein is CASQRDRGREKLFF. Variable domain in full (rest from reference TRBV19 and TRBJ1-4): DGGITQSPKYLFRKEGQNVTLSCEQNLNHDAMYWYRQDPGQGLRLIYYSQIVNDFQKGDIAEGYSVSREKKESFPLTVTSAQKNPTAFYLCASQRDRGREKLFFGSGTQLSVL.

The chain uses TRBV7-8 and TRBJ2-7; 8 bases are shared with TRBD1. Trimming at V came to 1 base and at J to 5 bases, leaving 13 bases not matched to a gene. Germline values: CDR1 SGHVS, CDR2 FQNEAQ. The CDR3 runs 17 residues. CDR3 bases: TGTGCCAGCAGCTTAGTGGGGCAGGGGGCTTTTTCCCACGAGCAGTACTTC. Translated: CASSLVGQGAFSHEQYF.